Following are 3 T cell receptor beta chains from one sample sequenced in a study of cytomegalovirus exposure and HLA in healthy donors. 60 Vbeta and 13 Jbeta primers were used in PCR. TCRdb keeps only in-frame clones here, not all; method: immunoSEQ multiplex PCR. The sample records a few hundred thousand clones, roughly 80% being singletons. Source material: PBMCs. The source of these receptors is a woman in her 30s in good health and CMV-seronegative.

V is TRBV9 and J is TRBJ2-1; tentative D call: TRBD2 (5 bases). V lost 6 bases to trimming and J lost 0 bases, with 16 bases between them. Per germline, CDR1 SGDLS and CDR2 YYNGEE. CDR3 size: 16 residues. DNA of the CDR3: TGTGCCAGCAACCCGTATCGGGAAGACTCCTACAATGAGCAGTTCTTC. It specifies CASNPYREDSYNEQFF.

V and J are TRBV10-2 and TRBJ1-6; 8 bases are shared with TRBD1. Per the germline V gene, CDR1 is WSHSY and CDR2 is SAAADI. Trimming at V came to 9 bases and at J to 6 bases, leaving 4 bases not matched to a gene. The CDR3 length is 13 residues. Here the CDR3 reads CASWTGCNSPLHF. CDR3 sequence (DNA): TGCGCCAGTTGGACAGGGTGTAATTCACCCCTCCACTTT.

The J gene is TRBJ2-6, the V gene TRBV29-1; TRBD1 might be the D (6 bases). Germline V gene lookup returns CDR1 SQVTM and CDR2 ANQGSEA. The ends were cut back, 7 bases at V and 4 bases at J, with 8 bases in the middle. This CDR3 contains 12 residues. The CDR3 spells CSAGTGANVLTF. CDR3 bases: TGCAGCGCCGGGACAGGGGCCAACGTCCTGACTTTC.